This T cell receptor beta chain was retrieved from a study of sequential checkpoint blockade in melanoma. Specified treatment: randomized to nivolumab then ipilimumab (arm A) or the reverse (arm B). The repertoire was sequenced with immunoSEQ multiplex PCR; TCRdb's copy has only in-frame clones and lacks some. The table shows 5,500 or so clones, with less than 60% occurring only once. V gave up 3 bases and J gave up 3 bases; unmatched junction bases: 1. Germline V gene lookup returns CDR1 SQVTM and CDR2 ANQGSEA. This CDR3 contains 12 residues. This clonotype was obtained from a human patient with melanoma. Some clones in this sample may be carry-over from other donors' samples. The source material was CD8+ T cells sorted from blood (inferred from file names), sampled from a patient given nivolumab and ipilimumab in sequence. The genes are TRBV29-1 and TRBJ2-7, with 8 bases aligning to TRBD1. The CDR3 nucleotides are TGCAGCGTTGAGGGACAGGACTACGAGCAGTACTTC. Protein: CSVEGQDYEQYF.